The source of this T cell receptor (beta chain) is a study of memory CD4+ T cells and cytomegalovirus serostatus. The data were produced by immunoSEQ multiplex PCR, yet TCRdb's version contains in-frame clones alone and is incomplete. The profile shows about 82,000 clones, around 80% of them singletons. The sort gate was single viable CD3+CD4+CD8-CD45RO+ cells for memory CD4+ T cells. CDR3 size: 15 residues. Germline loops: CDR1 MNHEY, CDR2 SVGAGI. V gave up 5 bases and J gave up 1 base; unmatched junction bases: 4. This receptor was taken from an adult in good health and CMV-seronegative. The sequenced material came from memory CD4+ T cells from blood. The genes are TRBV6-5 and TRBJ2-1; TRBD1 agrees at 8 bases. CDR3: CASSRRTGSYNEQFF. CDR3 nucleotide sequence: TGTGCCAGCAGTCGCCGGACAGGGTCCTACAATGAGCAGTTCTTC.